This T cell receptor (beta chain) was sequenced for a study of OX40 agonist ivuxolimab in advanced cancers. On the study more broadly: Each patient was given ivuxolimab into a vein every 2 weeks, at 0.01 to 10 mg/kg.

Germline CDR1 and CDR2: MNHEY and SMNVEV (reference sequence). This CDR3 comprises 16 residues. Trimming took 5 bases from V and 0 from J, leaving 15 bases between them. Sequencing was performed with immunoSEQ multiplex PCR; in TCRdb, only in-frame clones are kept and a portion is missing. This table holds roughly 60,000 clones, 85% found once. The chain uses TRBV27 and TRBJ2-3; perhaps TRBD1 as D (6 bases). The input for sequencing was CD4+ or CD8+ T cells sorted from blood, taken in a trial of the OX40 agonist ivuxolimab. The clonotype was recovered from an adult with an advanced solid tumor such as melanoma, head and neck, liver or kidney cancer. The CDR3 DNA is TGTGCCAGCAGTACGGACAGTCTCGCTAGCACAGATACGCAGTATTTT. This translates into CASSTDSLASTDTQYF.